This T cell receptor (beta chain) was found in a study of shared clonotypes between healthy human individuals. As regards this clone: Antigen: not known.

Study-wide results and caveats: An effect of sequencing depth on clonotype sharing among donors was expected.

Trimming took off 0 bases at V and 0 bases at J, with 12 bases between the two ends. Germline CDR1 is SEHNR and CDR2 is FQNEAQ (reference sequence). The CDR3 loop spans 17 amino acids. Libraries were prepared by immunoSEQ multiplex PCR; TCRdb keeps only in-frame clonotypes and omits some of them. The sample comprises about 2.5 million clones, approximately 90% of which are singletons, and 0.3% to 0.45% rests with the top ten. This chain uses TRBV7-9 with TRBJ2-1; tentative D call: TRBD2 (6 bases). The sequenced sample was naive CD4+ T cells from PBMCs. Subset described: CD45RA+ positively selected. The receptor comes from a man aged 18 to 30 in good health. Some clones in this sample may be carry-over from other donors' samples. For the CDR3, the DNA is TGTGCCAGCAGCTTAGCGGGGACTGAACCCTCCTACAATGAGCAGTTCTTC. This sequence encodes CASSLAGTEPSYNEQFF.